This TCR beta chain was sequenced during a study of blood T cells in healthy people across ages. A second about 6 to 11 cycle PCR used barcoded and J-beta primers. TCRdb redid the calling of the 5' RACE reads with MiXCR, one entry per CDR3 protein. Here the sample spans roughly 730,000 distinct CDR3 sequences, 56% being singletons. The CDR3 covers 15 residues. Germline CDR1 is SEHNR and CDR2 is FQNEAQ (reference sequence). V lost 5 bases and J lost 1, with 14 bases in between. Study results and limitations: Possibly, changes in expanded clonotypes were confounded because donor CMV status was unknown. Naive T cell percentage showed a strong correlation with TCR beta diversity.

In the case of this clonotype: The antigen is undetermined.

Donors each provided roughly 9.6 milliliters of peripheral blood. The sample was blood. This receptor was taken from a man aged 35-49 years in good health. The gene calls are TRBV7-9 and TRBJ1-1; TRBD1 might be the D (6 bases). The CDR3 region is CASSLGGPANTEAFF. The CDR3 DNA reads as TGTGCCAGCAGCCTAGGGGGTCCAGCGAACACTGAAGCTTTCTTT.